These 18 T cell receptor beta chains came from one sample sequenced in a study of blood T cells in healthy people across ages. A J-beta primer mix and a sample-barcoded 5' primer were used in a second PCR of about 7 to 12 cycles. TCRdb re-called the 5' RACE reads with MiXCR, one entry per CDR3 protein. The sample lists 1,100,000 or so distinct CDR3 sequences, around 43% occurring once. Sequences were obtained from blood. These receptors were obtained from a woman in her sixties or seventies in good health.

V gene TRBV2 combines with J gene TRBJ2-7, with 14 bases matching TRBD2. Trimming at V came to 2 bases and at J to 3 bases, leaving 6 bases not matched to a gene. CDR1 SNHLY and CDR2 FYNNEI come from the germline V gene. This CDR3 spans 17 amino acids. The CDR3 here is CASSERRLAGGIYEQYF. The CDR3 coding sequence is TGTGCCAGCAGTGAACGGCGACTAGCGGGAGGGATCTACGAGCAGTACTTC.

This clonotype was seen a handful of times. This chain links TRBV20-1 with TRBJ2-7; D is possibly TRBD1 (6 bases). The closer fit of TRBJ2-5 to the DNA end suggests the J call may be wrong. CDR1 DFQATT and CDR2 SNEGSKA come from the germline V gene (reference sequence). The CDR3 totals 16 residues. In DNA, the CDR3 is TGCAGTGCTAGAGATGTGGCAGGGGACGGAGGAGAGACCCAGTACTTC. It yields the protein CSARDVAGDGGETQYF.

CDR3 residues: CASSEDRVSPQHF. The CDR3 DNA sequence: TGTGCCAGCAGTGAGGACAGGGTATCGCCCCAGCATTTT. This chain joins TRBV6-1 and TRBJ1-5; 8 bases align to TRBD1. Germline V lookup: CDR1 MNHNS, CDR2 SASEGT. There are 13 residues in the CDR3. The V segment lost 3 bases and the J segment 9 bases; nucleotides outside the gene matches: 4.

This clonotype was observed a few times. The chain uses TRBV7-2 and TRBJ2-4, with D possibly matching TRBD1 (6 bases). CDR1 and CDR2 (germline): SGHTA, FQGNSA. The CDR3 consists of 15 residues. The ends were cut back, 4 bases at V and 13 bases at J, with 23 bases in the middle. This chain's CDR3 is CASSSSGAPTSEQYF. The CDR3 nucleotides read TGTGCCAGCAGCTCGTCAGGGGCCCCGACTTCGGAGCAGTACTTC.

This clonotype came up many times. The CDR3 spells CASSFAGGINEQYF. CDR3 nucleotides: TGTGCCAGCAGTTTTGCAGGGGGTATAAACGAGCAGTACTTC. The chain employs TRBV12-3 or TRBV12-4 and TRBJ2-7; 7 bases align to TRBD1. Trimming at V came to 3 bases and at J to 5 bases, leaving 7 bases not matched to a gene. The CDR3 spans 14 residues.

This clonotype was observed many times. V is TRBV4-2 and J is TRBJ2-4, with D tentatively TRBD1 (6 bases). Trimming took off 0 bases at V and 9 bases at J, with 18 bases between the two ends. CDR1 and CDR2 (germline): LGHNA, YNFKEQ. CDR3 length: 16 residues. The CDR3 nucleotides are TGTGCCAGCAGCCAAGACCCCGACAGGCCACGGAGCATTCAGTACTTC. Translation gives CASSQDPDRPRSIQYF.

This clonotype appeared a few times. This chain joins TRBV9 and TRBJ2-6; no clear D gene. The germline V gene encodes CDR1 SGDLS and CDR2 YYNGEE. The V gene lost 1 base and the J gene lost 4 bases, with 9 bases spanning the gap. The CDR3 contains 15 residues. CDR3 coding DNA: TGTGCCAGCAGCGTAATCCTGGCCGGGGCCAACGTCCTGACTTTC. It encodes CASSVILAGANVLTF.

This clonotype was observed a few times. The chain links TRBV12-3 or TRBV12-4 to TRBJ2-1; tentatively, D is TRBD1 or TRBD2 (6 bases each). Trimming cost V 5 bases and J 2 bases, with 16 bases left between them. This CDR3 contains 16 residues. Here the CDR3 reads CASSPSGGGTYNEQFF. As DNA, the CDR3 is TGTGCCAGCAGTCCCTCAGGAGGGGGAACCTACAATGAGCAGTTCTTC.

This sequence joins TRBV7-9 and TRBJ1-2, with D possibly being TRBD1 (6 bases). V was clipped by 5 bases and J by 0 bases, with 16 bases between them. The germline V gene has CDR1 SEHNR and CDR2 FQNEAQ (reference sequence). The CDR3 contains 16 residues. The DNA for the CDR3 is TGTGCCAGCAGCCCCTTAGGGGGGGGATCTAACTATGGCTACACCTTC. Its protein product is CASSPLGGGSNYGYTF.

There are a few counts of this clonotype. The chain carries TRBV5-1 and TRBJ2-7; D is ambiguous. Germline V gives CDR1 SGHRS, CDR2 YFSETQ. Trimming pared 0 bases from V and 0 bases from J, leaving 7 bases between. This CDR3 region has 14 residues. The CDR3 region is CASSLGTPSYEQYF. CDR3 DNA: TGCGCCAGCAGCTTGGGGACCCCCTCCTACGAGCAGTACTTC.

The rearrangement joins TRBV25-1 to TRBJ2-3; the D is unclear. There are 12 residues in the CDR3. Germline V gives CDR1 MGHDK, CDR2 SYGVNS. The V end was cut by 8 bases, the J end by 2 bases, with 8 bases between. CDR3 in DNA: TGTGCCAGCCAAGGTTACACAGATACGCAGTATTTT. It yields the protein CASQGYTDTQYF. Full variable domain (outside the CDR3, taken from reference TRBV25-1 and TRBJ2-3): EADIYQTPRYLVIGTGKKITLECSQTMGHDKMYWYQQDPGMELHLIHYSYGVNSTEKGDLSSESTVSRIRTEHFPLTLESARPSHTSQYLCASQGYTDTQYFGPGTRLTVL.

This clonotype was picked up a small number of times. The CDR3 region has the DNA TGTGCCAGCAGTTTCCGGACGCCGGCCGAGCAGTACTTC. This encodes CASSFRTPAEQYF. V usage is TRBV27 and J usage is TRBJ2-7; no definite D call. The CDR3 is made up of 13 amino acids. The germline V gene encodes CDR1 MNHEY and CDR2 SMNVEV (reference sequence). The V and J ends lost 3 bases and 6 bases respectively, with 12 bases between them.

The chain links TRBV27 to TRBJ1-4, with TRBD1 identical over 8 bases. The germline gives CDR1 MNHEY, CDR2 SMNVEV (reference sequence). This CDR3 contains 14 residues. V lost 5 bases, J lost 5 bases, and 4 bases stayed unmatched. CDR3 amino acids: CASSQGAGNEKLFF. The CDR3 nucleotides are TGTGCCAGCAGTCAGGGGGCGGGGAATGAAAAACTGTTTTTT.

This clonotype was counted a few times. This chain's CDR3 is CASTVGGDTQYF. The CDR3 DNA reads TGTGCCAGCACGGTGGGCGGAGATACGCAGTATTTT. The chain uses TRBV25-1 and TRBJ2-3; no clear D. The CDR3 sequence is 12 residues long. With 7 bases removed from V and 5 bases from J, the gap between germline ends came to 10 bases. The germline V gene has CDR1 MGHDK and CDR2 SYGVNS.

Here the CDR3 DNA reads TGTGCCAGCGGGGCCCGATCGGCCTACGAGCAGTACTTC. This codes for CASGARSAYEQYF. The V and J genes are TRBV7-9 and TRBJ2-5; D might be TRBD1 (5 bases). The DNA end lines up better with TRBJ2-7; the J call may be wrong. The germline V gene encodes CDR1 SEHNR and CDR2 FQNEAQ (reference sequence). This CDR3 spans 13 amino acids.

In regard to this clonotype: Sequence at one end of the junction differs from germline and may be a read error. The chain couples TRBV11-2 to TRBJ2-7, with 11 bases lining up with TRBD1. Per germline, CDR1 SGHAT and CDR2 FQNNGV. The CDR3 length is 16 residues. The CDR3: CASSSDWTGGSHEQYF. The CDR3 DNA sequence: TGTGCCAGCAGCTCCGACTGGACAGGGGGCTCCCACGAGCAGTACTTC.

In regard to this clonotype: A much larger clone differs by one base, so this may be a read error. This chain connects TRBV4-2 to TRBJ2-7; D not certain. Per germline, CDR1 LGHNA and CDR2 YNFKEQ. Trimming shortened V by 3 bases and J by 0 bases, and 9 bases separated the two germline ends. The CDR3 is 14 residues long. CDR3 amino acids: CASSHEEGSYEQYF. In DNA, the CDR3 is TGTGCCAGCAGCCATGAAGAAGGCTCCTACGAGCAGTACTTC.

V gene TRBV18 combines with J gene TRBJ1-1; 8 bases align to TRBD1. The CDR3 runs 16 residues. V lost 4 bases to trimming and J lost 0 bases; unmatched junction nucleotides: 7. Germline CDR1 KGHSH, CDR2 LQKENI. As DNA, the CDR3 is TGTGCCAGCTCACGACGGACAGGGAACATGAACACTGAAGCTTTCTTT. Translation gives CASSRRTGNMNTEAFF. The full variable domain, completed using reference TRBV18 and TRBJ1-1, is NAGVMQNPRHLVRRRGQEARLRCSPMKGHSHVYWYRQLPEEGLKFMVYLQKENIIDESGMPKERFSAEFPKEGPSILRIQQVVRGDSAAYFCASSRRTGNMNTEAFFGQGTRLTVV.